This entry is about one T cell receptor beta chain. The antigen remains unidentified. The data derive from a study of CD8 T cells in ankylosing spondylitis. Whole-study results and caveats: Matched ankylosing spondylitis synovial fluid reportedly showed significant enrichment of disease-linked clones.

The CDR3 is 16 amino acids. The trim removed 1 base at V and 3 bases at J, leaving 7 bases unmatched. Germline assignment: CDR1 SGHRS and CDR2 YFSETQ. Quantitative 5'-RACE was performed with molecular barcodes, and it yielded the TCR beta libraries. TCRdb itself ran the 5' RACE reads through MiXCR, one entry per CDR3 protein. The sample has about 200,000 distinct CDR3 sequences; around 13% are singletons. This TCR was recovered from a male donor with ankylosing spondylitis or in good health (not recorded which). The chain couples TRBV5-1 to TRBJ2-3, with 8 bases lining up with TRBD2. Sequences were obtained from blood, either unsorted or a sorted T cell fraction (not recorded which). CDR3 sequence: CASSLTGLELTDTQYF. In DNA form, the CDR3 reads TGCGCCAGCAGCTTGACGGGACTAGAACTTACAGATACGCAGTATTTT.